One T cell receptor (beta chain) is described in this entry. Under the authors' procedure: Cell counts per sample came from amplifying reference gene primers. Data came from immunoSEQ multiplex PCR; TCRdb stores just in-frame clones and leaves some out. That table furnishes V, J and clone size, whereas the DNA furnished D and trimming. The repertoire has approximately 270,000 clones, approximately 88% of them found once; the top ten carry roughly 6%. V lost 5 bases, J lost 0 bases, and 3 bases stayed unmatched. The CDR3 totals 15 residues. CDR1 is SNHLY and CDR2 is FYNNEI in the germline V gene. Seattle's enrolled individuals joined amid active infection and were then monitored longitudinally. The sample originates from a study of blood T cell repertoires in COVID-19. Whole-study context: T cells, B-cell-depleted T cells, or PBMCs provided the cDNA or gDNA that served as material.

The material sequenced was peripheral blood. The chain joins TRBV2 to TRBJ2-1; TRBD2 agrees at 8 bases. This TCR came from a woman in her thirties with COVID-19, enrolled during active disease. In DNA form, the CDR3 reads TGTGCCAGCAGTTTAGCGGGAAGCTCCTACAATGAGCAGTTCTTC. It codes for CASSLAGSSYNEQFF.